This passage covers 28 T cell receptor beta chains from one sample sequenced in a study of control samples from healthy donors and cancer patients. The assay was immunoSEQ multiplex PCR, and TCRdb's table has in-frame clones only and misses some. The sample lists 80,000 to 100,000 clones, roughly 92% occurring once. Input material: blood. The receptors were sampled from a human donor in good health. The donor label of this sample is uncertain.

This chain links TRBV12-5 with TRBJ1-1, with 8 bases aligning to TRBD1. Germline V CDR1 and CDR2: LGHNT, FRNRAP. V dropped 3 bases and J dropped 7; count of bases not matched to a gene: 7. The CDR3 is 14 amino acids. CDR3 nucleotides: TGTGCTAGTGGTTTCCGGACAGGGAACGGTGAAGCTTTCTTT. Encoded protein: CASGFRTGNGEAFF.

CDR3 sequence reads: CASSPLGLAAGDEQFF. The CDR3 DNA follows: TGTGCCAGCTCACCGTTAGGACTAGCGGCAGGTGATGAGCAGTTCTTC. The rearrangement links TRBV18 to TRBJ2-1, with 10 bases matching TRBD2. The germline V gene has CDR1 KGHSH and CDR2 LQKENI. V was pared by 3 bases and J by 8 bases, with 10 bases of the junction left unmatched. This CDR3 spans 16 amino acids.

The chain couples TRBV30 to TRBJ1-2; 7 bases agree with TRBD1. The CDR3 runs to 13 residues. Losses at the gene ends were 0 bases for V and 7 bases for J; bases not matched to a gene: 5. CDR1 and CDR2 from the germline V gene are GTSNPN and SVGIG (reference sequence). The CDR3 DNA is TGTGCCTGGAGTGTCAAACAGGGGCTTGGCTACACCTTC. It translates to CAWSVKQGLGYTF. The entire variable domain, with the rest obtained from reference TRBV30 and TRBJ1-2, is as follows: SQTIHQWPATLVQPVGSPLSLECTVEGTSNPNLYWYRQAAGRGLQLLFYSVGIGQISSEVPQNLSASRPQDRQFILSSKKLLLSDSGFYLCAWSVKQGLGYTFGSGTRLTVV.

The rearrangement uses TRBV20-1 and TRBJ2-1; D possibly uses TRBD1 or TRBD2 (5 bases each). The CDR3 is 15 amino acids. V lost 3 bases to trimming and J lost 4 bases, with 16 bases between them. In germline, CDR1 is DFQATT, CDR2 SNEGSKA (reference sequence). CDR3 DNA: TGCAGTGCTAGTCGGGACGCAGCATGGTACAATGAGCAGTTCTTC. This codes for CSASRDAAWYNEQFF.

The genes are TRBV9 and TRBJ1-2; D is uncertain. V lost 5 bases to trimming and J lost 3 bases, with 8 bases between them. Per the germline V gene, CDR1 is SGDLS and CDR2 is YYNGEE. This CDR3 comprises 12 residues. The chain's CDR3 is CASRGRDYGYTF. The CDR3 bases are TGTGCCAGCAGAGGACGCGACTATGGCTACACCTTC.

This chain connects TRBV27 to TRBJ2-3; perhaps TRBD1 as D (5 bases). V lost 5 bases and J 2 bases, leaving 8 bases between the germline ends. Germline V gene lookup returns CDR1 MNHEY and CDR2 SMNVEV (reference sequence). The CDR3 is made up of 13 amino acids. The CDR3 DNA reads TGTGCCAGCAGTATACAGGTCACAGATACGCAGTATTTT. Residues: CASSIQVTDTQYF.

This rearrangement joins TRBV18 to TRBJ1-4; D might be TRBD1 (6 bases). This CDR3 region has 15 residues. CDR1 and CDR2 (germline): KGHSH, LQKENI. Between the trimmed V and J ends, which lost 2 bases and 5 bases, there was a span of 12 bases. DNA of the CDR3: TGTGCCAGCTCACCAGGTCAGGGGAGGAATGAAAAACTGTTTTTT. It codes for CASSPGQGRNEKLFF.

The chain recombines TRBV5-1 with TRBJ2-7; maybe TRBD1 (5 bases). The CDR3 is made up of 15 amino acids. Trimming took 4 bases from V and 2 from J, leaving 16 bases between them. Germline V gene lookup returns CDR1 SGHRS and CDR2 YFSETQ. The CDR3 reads CASSVPGQGTYEQYF. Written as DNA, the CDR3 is TGCGCCAGCAGCGTGCCGGGCCAGGGAACCTACGAGCAGTACTTC.

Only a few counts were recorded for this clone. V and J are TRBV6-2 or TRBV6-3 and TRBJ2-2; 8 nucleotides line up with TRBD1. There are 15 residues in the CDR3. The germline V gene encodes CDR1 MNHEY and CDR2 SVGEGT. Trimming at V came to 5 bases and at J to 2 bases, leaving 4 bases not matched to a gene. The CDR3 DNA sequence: TGTGCCAGCAGTGATGGGACAGGCAACACCGGGGAGCTGTTTTTT. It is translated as CASSDGTGNTGELFF.

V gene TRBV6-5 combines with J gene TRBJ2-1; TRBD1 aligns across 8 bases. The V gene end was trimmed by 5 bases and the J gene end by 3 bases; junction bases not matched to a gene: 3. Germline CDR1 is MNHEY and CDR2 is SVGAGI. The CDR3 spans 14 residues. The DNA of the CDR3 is TGTGCCAGCAGTCTGGACAGGGACTACAATGAGCAGTTCTTC. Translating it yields CASSLDRDYNEQFF.

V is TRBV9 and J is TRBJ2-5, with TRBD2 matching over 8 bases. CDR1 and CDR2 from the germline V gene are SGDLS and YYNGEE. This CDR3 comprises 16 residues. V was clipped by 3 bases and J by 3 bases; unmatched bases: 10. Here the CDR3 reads CASSAGAGEVEETQYF. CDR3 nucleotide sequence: TGTGCCAGCAGCGCGGGAGCGGGGGAAGTGGAAGAGACCCAGTACTTC.

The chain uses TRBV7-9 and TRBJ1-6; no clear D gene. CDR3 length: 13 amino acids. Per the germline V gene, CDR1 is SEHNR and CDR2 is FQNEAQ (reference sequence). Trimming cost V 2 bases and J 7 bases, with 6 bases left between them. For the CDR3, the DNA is TGTGCCAGCAGCTTACTTACGAATTCACCCCTCCACTTT. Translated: CASSLLTNSPLHF.

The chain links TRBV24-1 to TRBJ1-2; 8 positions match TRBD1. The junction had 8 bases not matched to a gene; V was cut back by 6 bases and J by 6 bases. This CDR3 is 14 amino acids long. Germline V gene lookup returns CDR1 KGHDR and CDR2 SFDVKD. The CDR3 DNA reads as TGTGCCACCAGTAAGACAGGGGCCTCGCATGGCTACACCTTC. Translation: CATSKTGASHGYTF.

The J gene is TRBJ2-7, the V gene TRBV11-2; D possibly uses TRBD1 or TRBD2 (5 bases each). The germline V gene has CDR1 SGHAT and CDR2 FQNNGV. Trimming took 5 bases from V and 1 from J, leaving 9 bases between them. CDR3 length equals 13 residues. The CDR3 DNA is TGTGCCAGCAGCCCCGAGGGGTCCTACGAGCAGTACTTC. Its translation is CASSPEGSYEQYF.

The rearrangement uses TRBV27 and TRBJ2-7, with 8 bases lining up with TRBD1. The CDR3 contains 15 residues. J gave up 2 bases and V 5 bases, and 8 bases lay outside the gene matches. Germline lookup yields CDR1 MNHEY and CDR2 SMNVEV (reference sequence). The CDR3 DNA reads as TGTGCCAGCAGTGTGACCGGGACAGGCGCCTACGAGCAGTACGTC. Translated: CASSVTGTGAYEQYV.

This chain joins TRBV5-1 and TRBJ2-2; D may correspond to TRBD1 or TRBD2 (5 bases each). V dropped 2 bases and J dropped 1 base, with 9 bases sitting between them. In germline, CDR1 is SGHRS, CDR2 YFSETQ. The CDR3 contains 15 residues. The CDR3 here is CASSLEGRNTGELFF. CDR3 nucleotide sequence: TGCGCCAGCAGCTTAGAGGGGAGGAACACCGGGGAGCTGTTTTTT.

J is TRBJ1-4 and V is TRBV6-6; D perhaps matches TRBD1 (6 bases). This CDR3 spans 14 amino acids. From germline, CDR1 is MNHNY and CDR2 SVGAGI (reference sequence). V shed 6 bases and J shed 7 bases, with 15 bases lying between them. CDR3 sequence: CASRITGRGEKLFF. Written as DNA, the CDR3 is TGTGCCAGCAGGATCACAGGGAGAGGTGAAAAACTGTTTTTT.

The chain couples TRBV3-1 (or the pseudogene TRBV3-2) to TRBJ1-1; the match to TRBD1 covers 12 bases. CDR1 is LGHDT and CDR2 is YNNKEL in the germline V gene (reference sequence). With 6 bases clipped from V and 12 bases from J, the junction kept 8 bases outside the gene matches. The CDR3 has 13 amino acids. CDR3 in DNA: TGTGCCAGCAGGTCCGGGACAGGGGGCTTTACTTTCTTT. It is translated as CASRSGTGGFTFF.

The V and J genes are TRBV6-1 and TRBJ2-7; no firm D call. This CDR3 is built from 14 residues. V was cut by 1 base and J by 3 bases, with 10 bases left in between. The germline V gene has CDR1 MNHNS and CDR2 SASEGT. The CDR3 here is CASSEGPGGYEQYV. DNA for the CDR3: TGTGCCAGCAGTGAAGGACCGGGTGGCTACGAGCAGTACGTC.

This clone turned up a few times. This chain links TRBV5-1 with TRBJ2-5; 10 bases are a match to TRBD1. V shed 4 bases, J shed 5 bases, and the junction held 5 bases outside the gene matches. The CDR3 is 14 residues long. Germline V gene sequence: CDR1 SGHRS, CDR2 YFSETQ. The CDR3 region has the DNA TGCGCCAGCAGCACGGGACAGGGGTTGGAGACCCAGTACTTC. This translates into CASSTGQGLETQYF.

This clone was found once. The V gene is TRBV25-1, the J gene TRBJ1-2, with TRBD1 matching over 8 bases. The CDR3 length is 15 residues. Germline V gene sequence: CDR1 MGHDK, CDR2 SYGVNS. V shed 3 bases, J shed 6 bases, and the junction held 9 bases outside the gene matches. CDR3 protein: CASSDRQGAEDGYTF. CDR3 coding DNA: TGTGCCAGCAGTGATCGGCAGGGGGCTGAGGATGGCTACACCTTC.

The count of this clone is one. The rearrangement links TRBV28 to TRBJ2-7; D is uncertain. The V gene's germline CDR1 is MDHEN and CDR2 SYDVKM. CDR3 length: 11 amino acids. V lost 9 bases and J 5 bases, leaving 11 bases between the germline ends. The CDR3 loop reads CASSPSNEQYF. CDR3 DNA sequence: TGTGCCAGTTCCCCGTCGAACGAGCAGTACTTC.

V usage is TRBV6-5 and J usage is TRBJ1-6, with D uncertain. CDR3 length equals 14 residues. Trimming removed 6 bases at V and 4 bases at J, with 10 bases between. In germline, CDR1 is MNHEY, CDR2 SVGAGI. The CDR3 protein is CASSKSGYNSPLHF. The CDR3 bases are TGTGCCAGCAGCAAAAGTGGGTATAATTCACCCCTCCACTTT.

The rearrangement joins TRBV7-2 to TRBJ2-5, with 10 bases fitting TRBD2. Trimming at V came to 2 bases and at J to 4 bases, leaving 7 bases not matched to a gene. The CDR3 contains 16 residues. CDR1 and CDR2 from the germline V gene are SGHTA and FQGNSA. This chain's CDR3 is CASSLNPAGGPETQYF. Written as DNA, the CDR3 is TGTGCCAGCAGCTTAAACCCAGCGGGGGGGCCAGAGACCCAGTACTTC. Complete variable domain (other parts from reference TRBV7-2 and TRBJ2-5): GAGVSQSPSNKVTEKGKDVELRCDPISGHTALYWYRQSLGQGLEFLIYFQGNSAPDKSGLPSDRFSAERTGGSVSTLTIQRTQQEDSAVYLCASSLNPAGGPETQYFGPGTRLLVL.

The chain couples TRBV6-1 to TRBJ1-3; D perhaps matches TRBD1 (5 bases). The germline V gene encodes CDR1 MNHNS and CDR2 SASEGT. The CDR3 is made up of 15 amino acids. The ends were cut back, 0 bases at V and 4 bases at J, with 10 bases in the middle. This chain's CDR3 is CASSEAPGSGNTIYF. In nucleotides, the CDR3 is TGTGCCAGCAGTGAAGCCCCAGGGTCGGGAAACACCATATATTTT.

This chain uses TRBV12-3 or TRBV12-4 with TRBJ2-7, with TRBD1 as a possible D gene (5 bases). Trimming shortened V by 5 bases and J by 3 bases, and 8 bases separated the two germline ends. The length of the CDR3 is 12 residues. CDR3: CASSQQGYEQYF. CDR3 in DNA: TGTGCCAGCAGTCAGCAGGGCTACGAGCAGTACTTC.

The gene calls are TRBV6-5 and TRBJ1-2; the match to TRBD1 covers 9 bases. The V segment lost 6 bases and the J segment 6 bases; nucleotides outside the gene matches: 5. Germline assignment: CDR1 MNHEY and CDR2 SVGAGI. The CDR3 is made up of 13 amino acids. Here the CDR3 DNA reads TGTGCCAGCAGCTGGGACAGGGACGATGGCTACACCTTC. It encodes CASSWDRDDGYTF.

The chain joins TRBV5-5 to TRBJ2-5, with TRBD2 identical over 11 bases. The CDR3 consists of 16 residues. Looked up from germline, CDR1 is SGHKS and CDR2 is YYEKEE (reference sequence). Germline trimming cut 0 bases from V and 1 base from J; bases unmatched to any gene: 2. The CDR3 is CASSLVLAGGQETQYF. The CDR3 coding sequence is TGTGCCAGCAGCTTGGTCCTAGCGGGGGGCCAAGAGACCCAGTACTTC. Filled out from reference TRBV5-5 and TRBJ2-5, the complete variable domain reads DAGVTQSPTHLIKTRGQQVTLRCSPISGHKSVSWYQQVLGQGPQFIFQYYEKEERGRGNFPDRFSARQFPNYSSELNVNALLLGDSALYLCASSLVLAGGQETQYFGPGTRLLVL.